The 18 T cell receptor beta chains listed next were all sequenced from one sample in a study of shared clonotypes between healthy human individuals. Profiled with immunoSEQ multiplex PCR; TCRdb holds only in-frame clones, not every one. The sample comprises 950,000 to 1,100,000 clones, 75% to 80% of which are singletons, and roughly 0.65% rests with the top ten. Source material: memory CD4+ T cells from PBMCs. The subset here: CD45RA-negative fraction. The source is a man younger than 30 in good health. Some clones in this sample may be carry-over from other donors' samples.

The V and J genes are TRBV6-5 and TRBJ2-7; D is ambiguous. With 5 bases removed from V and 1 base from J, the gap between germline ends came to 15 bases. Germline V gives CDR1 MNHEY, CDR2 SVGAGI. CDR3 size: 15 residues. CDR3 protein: CASSPSRLESYEQYF. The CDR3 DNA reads TGTGCCAGCAGTCCGTCCAGGTTGGAGTCCTACGAGCAGTACTTC.

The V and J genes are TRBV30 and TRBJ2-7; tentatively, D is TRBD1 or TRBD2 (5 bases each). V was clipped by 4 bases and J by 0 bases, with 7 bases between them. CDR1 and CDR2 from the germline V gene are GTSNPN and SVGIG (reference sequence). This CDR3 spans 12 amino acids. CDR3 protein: CAWTGSSYEQYF. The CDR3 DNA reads TGTGCCTGGACAGGGAGCTCCTACGAGCAGTACTTC.

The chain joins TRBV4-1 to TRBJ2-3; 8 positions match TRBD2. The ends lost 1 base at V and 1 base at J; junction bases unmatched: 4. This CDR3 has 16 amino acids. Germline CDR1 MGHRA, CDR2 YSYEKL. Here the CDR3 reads CASSQARAGGTDTQYF. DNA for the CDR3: TGCGCCAGCAGCCAAGCACGAGCGGGGGGCACAGATACGCAGTATTTT.

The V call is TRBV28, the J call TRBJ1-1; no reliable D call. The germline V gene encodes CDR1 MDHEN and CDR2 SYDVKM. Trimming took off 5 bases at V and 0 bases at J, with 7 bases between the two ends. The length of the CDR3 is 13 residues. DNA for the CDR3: TGTGCCAGCAGTAGCGGATTGAACACTGAAGCTTTCTTT. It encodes CASSSGLNTEAFF.

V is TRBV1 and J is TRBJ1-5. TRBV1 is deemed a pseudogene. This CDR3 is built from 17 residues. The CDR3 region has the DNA TGCACCAGCAGCCAAGAAAGTCGGGGTAGGGGCAATCAGCCCCAGCATTTT. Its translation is CTSSQESRGRGNQPQHF.

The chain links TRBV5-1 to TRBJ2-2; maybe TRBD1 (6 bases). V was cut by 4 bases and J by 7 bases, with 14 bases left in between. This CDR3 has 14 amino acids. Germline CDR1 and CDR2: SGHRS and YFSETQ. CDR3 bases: TGCGCCAGCAGCGTCGCAGGGGCTGGCGGGGAGCTGTTTTTT. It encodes CASSVAGAGGELFF.

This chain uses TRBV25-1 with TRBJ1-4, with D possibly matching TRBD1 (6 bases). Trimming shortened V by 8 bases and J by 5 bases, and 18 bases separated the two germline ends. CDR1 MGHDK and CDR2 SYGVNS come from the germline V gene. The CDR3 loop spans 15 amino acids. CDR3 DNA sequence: TGTGCCAGCGCCGTCGGGGGGGCGGGCAATGAAAAACTGTTTTTT. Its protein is CASAVGGAGNEKLFF.

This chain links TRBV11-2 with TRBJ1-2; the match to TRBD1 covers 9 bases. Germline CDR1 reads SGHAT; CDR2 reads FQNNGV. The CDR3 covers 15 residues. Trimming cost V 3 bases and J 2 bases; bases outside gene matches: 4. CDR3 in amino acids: CASSFTGGANYGYTF. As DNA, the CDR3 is TGTGCCAGCAGCTTCACAGGGGGCGCGAACTATGGCTACACCTTC.

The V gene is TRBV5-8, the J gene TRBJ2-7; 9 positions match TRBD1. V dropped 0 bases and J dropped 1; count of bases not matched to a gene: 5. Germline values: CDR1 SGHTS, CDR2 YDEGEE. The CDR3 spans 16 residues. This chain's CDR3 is CASSLEFGTGSYEQYF. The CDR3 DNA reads TGTGCCAGCAGCTTGGAATTTGGGACAGGGTCCTACGAGCAGTACTTC. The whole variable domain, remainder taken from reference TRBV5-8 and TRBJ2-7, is EAGVTQSPTHLIKTRGQQATLRCSPISGHTSVYWYQQALGLGLQFLLWYDEGEERNRGNFPPRFSGRQFPNYSSELNVNALELEDSALYLCASSLEFGTGSYEQYFGPGTRLTVT.

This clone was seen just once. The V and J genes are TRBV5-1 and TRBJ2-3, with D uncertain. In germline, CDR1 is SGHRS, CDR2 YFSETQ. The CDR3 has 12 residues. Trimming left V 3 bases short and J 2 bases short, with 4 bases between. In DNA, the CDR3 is TGCGCCAGCAGCTCCCTCACAGATACGCAGTATTTT. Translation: CASSSLTDTQYF. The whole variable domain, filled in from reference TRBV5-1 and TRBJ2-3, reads KAGVTQTPRYLIKTRGQQVTLSCSPISGHRSVSWYQQTPGQGLQFLFEYFSETQRNKGNFPGRFSGRQFSNSRSEMNVSTLELGDSALYLCASSSLTDTQYFGPGTRLTVL.

The CDR3 DNA sequence: TGTGCCAGCAGCGTAGGGGGGCTAGCGGACTACAATGAGCAGTTCTTC. Translated, it gives CASSVGGLADYNEQFF. The V gene is TRBV9, the J gene TRBJ2-1; D may be TRBD2 (7 bases). The V gene lost 0 bases and the J gene lost 3 bases, with 13 bases spanning the gap. Germline V gives CDR1 SGDLS, CDR2 YYNGEE. CDR3 length: 16 amino acids. Based on the CDR3 plus reference TRBV9 and TRBJ2-1, the full variable domain is DSGVTQTPKHLITATGQRVTLRCSPRSGDLSVYWYQQSLDQGLQFLIQYYNGEERAKGNILERFSAQQFPDLHSELNLSSLELGDSALYFCASSVGGLADYNEQFFGPGTRLTVL.

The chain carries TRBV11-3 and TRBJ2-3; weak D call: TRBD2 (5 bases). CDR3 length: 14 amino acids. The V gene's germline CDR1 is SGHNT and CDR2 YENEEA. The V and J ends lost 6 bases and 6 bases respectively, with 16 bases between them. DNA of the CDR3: TGTGCCAGCAGTTCACGCTCCCGCGGGGATACGCAGTATTTT. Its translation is CASSSRSRGDTQYF.

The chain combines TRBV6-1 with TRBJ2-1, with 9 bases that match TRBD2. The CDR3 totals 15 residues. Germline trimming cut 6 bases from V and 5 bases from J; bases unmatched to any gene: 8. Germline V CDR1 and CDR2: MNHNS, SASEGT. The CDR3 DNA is TGTGCCAGCAGGGCCCCTAGCGGGGCGAACAATGAGCAGTTCTTC. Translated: CASRAPSGANNEQFF.

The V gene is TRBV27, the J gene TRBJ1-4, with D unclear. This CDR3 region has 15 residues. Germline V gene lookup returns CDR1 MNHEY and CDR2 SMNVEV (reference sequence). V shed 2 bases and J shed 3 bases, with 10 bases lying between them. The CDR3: CASSLTRVSNEKLFF. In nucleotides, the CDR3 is TGTGCCAGCAGTTTAACCCGGGTCTCTAATGAAAAACTGTTTTTT. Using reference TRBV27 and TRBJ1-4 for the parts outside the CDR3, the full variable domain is EAQVTQNPRYLITVTGKKLTVTCSQNMNHEYMSWYRQDPGLGLRQIYYSMNVEVTDKGDVPEGYKVSRKEKRNFPLILESPSPNQTSLYFCASSLTRVSNEKLFFGSGTQLSVL.

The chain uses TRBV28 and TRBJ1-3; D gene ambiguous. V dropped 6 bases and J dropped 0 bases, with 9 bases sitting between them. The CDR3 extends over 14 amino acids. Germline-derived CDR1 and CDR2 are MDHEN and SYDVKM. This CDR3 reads CASSSRSSGNTIYF. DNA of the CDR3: TGTGCCAGCAGCTCCAGGAGCTCTGGAAACACCATATATTTT.

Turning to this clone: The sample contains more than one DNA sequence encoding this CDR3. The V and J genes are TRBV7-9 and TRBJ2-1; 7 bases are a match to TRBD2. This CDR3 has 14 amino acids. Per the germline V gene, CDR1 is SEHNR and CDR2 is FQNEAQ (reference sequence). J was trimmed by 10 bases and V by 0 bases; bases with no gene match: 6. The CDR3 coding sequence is TGTGCCAGCAGCTTAGCCCTAGCGGTAGGGGAGCAGTTCTTC. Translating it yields CASSLALAVGEQFF.

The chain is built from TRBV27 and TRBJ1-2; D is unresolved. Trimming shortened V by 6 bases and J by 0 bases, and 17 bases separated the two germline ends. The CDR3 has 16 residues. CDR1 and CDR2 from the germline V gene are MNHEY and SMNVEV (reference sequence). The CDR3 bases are TGTGCCAGCAGCTCCGTAAACTCCAGAGCTAACTATGGCTACACCTTC. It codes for CASSSVNSRANYGYTF.

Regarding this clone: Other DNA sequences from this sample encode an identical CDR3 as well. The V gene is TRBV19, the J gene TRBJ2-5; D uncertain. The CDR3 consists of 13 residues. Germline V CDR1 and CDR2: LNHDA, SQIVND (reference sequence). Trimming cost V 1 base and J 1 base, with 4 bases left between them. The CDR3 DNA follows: TGTGCCAGTAGTATAGGGGGCCAAGAGACCCAGTACTTC. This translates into CASSIGGQETQYF.